The 24 T cell receptor beta chains given below trace back to one sample, sequenced in a study of OX40 agonist ivuxolimab in advanced cancers. Assay used: immunoSEQ multiplex PCR; TCRdb lists only in-frame clones, some missing. This sample has about 53,000 clones, with 75% to 85% found just once. The source material was CD4+ or CD8+ T cells sorted from blood, sampled in a trial of the OX40 agonist ivuxolimab. The source of these receptors is an adult with an advanced solid tumor such as melanoma, head and neck, liver or kidney cancer.

The chain joins TRBV4-3 to TRBJ2-1; the match to TRBD2 covers 8 bases. J was trimmed by 3 bases and V by 4 bases; bases with no gene match: 8. Germline values: CDR1 LGHNA, CDR2 YSLEER. The CDR3 has 16 residues. The DNA for the CDR3 is TGCGCCAGCAGCCGCTTACTAGCGGTGGACTACAATGAGCAGTTCTTC. This sequence encodes CASSRLLAVDYNEQFF.

The chain is built from TRBV5-4 and TRBJ2-7, with TRBD2 matching over 11 bases. Germline lookup yields CDR1 SGHNT and CDR2 YYREEE (reference sequence). The CDR3 extends over 14 amino acids. J lost 6 bases, V lost 1 base, and 3 bases had no gene match. This chain's CDR3 is CASSLTSGRGEQYF. The CDR3 region has the DNA TGTGCCAGCAGCTTGACTAGCGGGAGAGGCGAGCAGTACTTC. The variable domain in full, with the rest retrieved from reference TRBV5-4 and TRBJ2-7, is ETGVTQSPTHLIKTRGQQVTLRCSSQSGHNTVSWYQQALGQGPQFIFQYYREEENGRGNFPPRFSGLQFPNYSSELNVNALELDDSALYLCASSLTSGRGEQYFGPGTRLTVT.

This chain joins TRBV6-5 and TRBJ1-2; the match to TRBD1 covers 8 bases. Germline CDR1 and CDR2: MNHEY and SVGAGI. This CDR3 is 13 amino acids long. The trim removed 7 bases at V and 6 bases at J, leaving 7 bases unmatched. The CDR3 DNA reads as TGTGCCAGCACCCGGACAGGGATTCATGGCTACACCTTC. Its protein product is CASTRTGIHGYTF.

The chain recombines TRBV7-9 with TRBJ1-2; D is unresolved. The CDR3 is 12 amino acids. The V end was cut by 3 bases, the J end by 3 bases, with 5 bases between. Germline values: CDR1 SEHNR, CDR2 FQNEAQ (reference sequence). The CDR3 nucleotides read TGTGCCAGCAGCTTGGCAGACTATGGCTACACCTTC. Protein product: CASSLADYGYTF. Complete variable domain (other parts from reference TRBV7-9 and TRBJ1-2): DTGVSQNPRHKITKRGQNVTFRCDPISEHNRLYWYRQTLGQGPEFLTYFQNEAQLEKSRLLSDRFSAERPKGSFSTLEIQRTEQGDSAMYLCASSLADYGYTFGSGTRLTVV.

This chain links TRBV7-2 with TRBJ2-7, with D perhaps being TRBD1 or TRBD2 (5 bases each). Deletions cut 5 bases from V and 6 bases from J, with 29 bases between. Germline CDR1 and CDR2: SGHTA and FQGNSA. This CDR3 comprises 18 residues. The CDR3 sequence: CASSPPGRGPGHFGEQYF. The CDR3 bases are TGTGCCAGCAGCCCCCCGGGTCGGGGCCCTGGCCATTTTGGCGAGCAGTACTTC.

In this sample, this clone turned up a few times. The chain has TRBV27 and TRBJ1-2; D might be TRBD1 (5 bases). The germline gives CDR1 MNHEY, CDR2 SMNVEV (reference sequence). Trimming left V 5 bases short and J 4 bases short, with 20 bases between. The CDR3 covers 16 residues. The CDR3 DNA reads as TGTGCCAGCAGTCTAAAGCCCCTAACAGGAGCCTATGGCTACACCTTC. It translates to CASSLKPLTGAYGYTF.

This chain joins TRBV29-1 and TRBJ1-3; D is possibly TRBD1 (5 bases). V lost 2 bases and J 3 bases, leaving 11 bases between the germline ends. CDR1 is SQVTM, CDR2 ANQGSEA, per germline. The CDR3 runs 14 residues. CDR3 sequence reads: CSVELGGVGNTIYF. In DNA form, the CDR3 reads TGCAGCGTTGAATTGGGGGGGGTTGGAAACACCATATATTTT.

This clone was seen a few times. The chain couples TRBV6-6 to TRBJ2-7; no definite D call. CDR3 length: 12 residues. V was pared by 6 bases and J by 2 bases, with 8 bases between. Germline CDR1 MNHNY, CDR2 SVGAGI (reference sequence). CDR3 sequence (DNA): TGTGCCAGCAGCCCCCAAGCCTACGAGCAGTACTTC. Translation gives CASSPQAYEQYF.

The gene calls are TRBV4-1 and TRBJ2-5; D gene uncertain. The CDR3 totals 14 residues. Trimming shortened V by 4 bases and J by 5 bases, and 14 bases separated the two germline ends. Germline V lookup: CDR1 MGHRA, CDR2 YSYEKL. The CDR3 nucleotides are TGCGCCAGCAGCCCCCCCACGGTACGGGAGACCCAGTACTTC. This gives the protein CASSPPTVRETQYF.

In this sample, this clone turned up a few times. The V and J genes are TRBV5-6 and TRBJ2-3; D not resolved. Trimming stripped 4 bases from V and 9 bases from J, with 15 bases between. Looked up from germline, CDR1 is SGHDT and CDR2 is YYEEEE. The CDR3 consists of 13 residues. In DNA, the CDR3 is TGTGCCAGCAGCCTGGGGATTCCCCGAACGCAGTATTTT. Translation gives CASSLGIPRTQYF. The variable domain in full, with the rest retrieved from reference TRBV5-6 and TRBJ2-3, is DAGVTQSPTHLIKTRGQQVTLRCSPKSGHDTVSWYQQALGQGPQFIFQYYEEEERQRGNFPDRFSGHQFPNYSSELNVNALLLGDSALYLCASSLGIPRTQYFGPGTRLTVL.

This chain links TRBV15 with TRBJ2-5, with 7 positions matching TRBD2. CDR1 and CDR2 (germline): LNHNV, YYDKDF (reference sequence). With V trimmed by 0 bases and J by 1 base, 5 bases remained unmatched. CDR3 size: 16 residues. The CDR3 protein is CATSRERGVGQETQYF. As DNA, the CDR3 is TGTGCCACCAGCAGAGAACGGGGGGTCGGCCAAGAGACCCAGTACTTC.

The V gene is TRBV5-5, the J gene TRBJ2-6; TRBD1 or TRBD2 may be the D gene (5 bases each). The ends were cut back, 0 bases at V and 4 bases at J, with 8 bases in the middle. Germline CDR1 and CDR2: SGHKS and YYEKEE (reference sequence). This CDR3 spans 15 amino acids. The CDR3 sequence: CASSLAGTGANVLTF. CDR3 in DNA: TGTGCCAGCAGCTTGGCAGGGACCGGGGCCAACGTCCTGACTTTC. The variable domain in full, completed from reference TRBV5-5 and TRBJ2-6, reads DAGVTQSPTHLIKTRGQQVTLRCSPISGHKSVSWYQQVLGQGPQFIFQYYEKEERGRGNFPDRFSARQFPNYSSELNVNALLLGDSALYLCASSLAGTGANVLTFGAGSRLTVL.

In DNA form, the CDR3 reads TGTGCCAGCAGCTACTACAGCGGGGGGGCCGGGACCCAGTACTTC. Protein product: CASSYYSGGAGTQYF. V gene TRBV7-9 combines with J gene TRBJ2-5; 10 nucleotides align to TRBD2. Germline V gene data show CDR1 as SEHNR and CDR2 as FQNEAQ (reference sequence). The junction had 9 bases not matched to a gene; V was cut back by 4 bases and J by 7 bases. The CDR3 extends over 15 amino acids.

V gene TRBV2 combines with J gene TRBJ2-7; D remains unclear. Looked up from germline, CDR1 is SNHLY and CDR2 is FYNNEI. Deletions cut 1 base from V and 3 bases from J, with 10 bases between. CDR3 size: 14 residues. The CDR3 bases are TGTGCCAGCAGTGAAGAGTTAGGGTACTACGAGCAGTACTTC. Translated: CASSEELGYYEQYF.

The chain carries TRBV2 and TRBJ1-1; 9 nucleotides align to TRBD1. The germline V gene has CDR1 SNHLY and CDR2 FYNNEI. The J segment lost 1 base and the V segment lost 6 bases, leaving 3 bases of the junction unmatched. CDR3 length: 14 amino acids. For the CDR3, the DNA is TGTGCCAGCAGGGGGGACAGGGAGAACACTGAAGCTTTCTTT. Translated: CASRGDRENTEAFF.

The gene calls are TRBV6-1 and TRBJ1-1, with D possibly TRBD1 on 6 matching bases. The V end lost 6 bases, the J end lost 1 base, and 15 bases lay between the germline ends. The CDR3 extends over 15 amino acids. The germline V gene encodes CDR1 MNHNS and CDR2 SASEGT. The CDR3: CASSLSGAGNTEAFF. The CDR3 nucleotides read TGTGCCAGCAGCTTGTCGGGGGCGGGGAACACTGAAGCTTTCTTT.

The J gene is TRBJ2-6, the V gene TRBV7-2; D perhaps matches TRBD1 (5 bases). Germline CDR1 reads SGHTA; CDR2 reads FQGNSA. CDR3 size: 18 residues. Trimming took 5 bases from V and 0 from J, leaving 17 bases between them. In DNA, the CDR3 is TGTGCCAGCAGCCTACGCCAGGGAACACTCTCTGGGGCCAACGTCCTGACTTTC. Its translation is CASSLRQGTLSGANVLTF.

This chain connects TRBV5-1 to TRBJ2-5; D is ambiguous. V lost 0 bases to trimming and J lost 4 bases, with 7 bases between them. CDR3 length: 13 amino acids. In germline, CDR1 is SGHRS, CDR2 YFSETQ. CDR3 sequence (DNA): TGCGCCAGCAGCTTGGGGAGTGTAGAGACCCAGTACTTC. Translation gives CASSLGSVETQYF.

V usage is TRBV5-4 and J usage is TRBJ1-4; 7 positions match TRBD1. Unmatched junction bases numbered 8, after V lost 2 bases and J lost 7 bases. This CDR3 is 15 amino acids long. The germline gives CDR1 SGHNT, CDR2 YYREEE (reference sequence). The CDR3, as DNA: TGTGCCAGCAGCTTAACAGGGGTATCGGTTGAAAAACTGTTTTTT. Its protein is CASSLTGVSVEKLFF. The entire variable domain, with the rest obtained from reference TRBV5-4 and TRBJ1-4, is as follows: ETGVTQSPTHLIKTRGQQVTLRCSSQSGHNTVSWYQQALGQGPQFIFQYYREEENGRGNFPPRFSGLQFPNYSSELNVNALELDDSALYLCASSLTGVSVEKLFFGSGTQLSVL.

The J gene is TRBJ1-2, the V gene TRBV28, with D uncertain. CDR1 and CDR2 from the germline V gene are MDHEN and SYDVKM. The V end lost 2 bases, the J end lost 8 bases, and 9 bases lay between the germline ends. CDR3 length: 12 residues. The CDR3 DNA sequence: TGTGCCAGCAGTTTAGATCAGCTAGGCTACACCTTC. It encodes CASSLDQLGYTF.

The chain couples TRBV28 to TRBJ2-3; 12 bases align to TRBD2. The junction had 7 bases not matched to a gene; V was cut back by 3 bases and J by 3 bases. The CDR3 covers 17 residues. Germline assignment: CDR1 MDHEN and CDR2 SYDVKM. The CDR3 sequence is CASSLSTSGRITDTQYF. CDR3 nucleotides: TGTGCCAGCAGTTTGTCTACTAGCGGGAGGATAACAGATACGCAGTATTTT. The variable domain in full, with the rest retrieved from reference TRBV28 and TRBJ2-3, is DVKVTQSSRYLVKRTGEKVFLECVQDMDHENMFWYRQDPGLGLRLIYFSYDVKMKEKGDIPEGYSVSREKKERFSLILESASTNQTSMYLCASSLSTSGRITDTQYFGPGTRLTVL.

The chain is built from TRBV12-5 and TRBJ2-7, with TRBD2 as a possible D gene (5 bases). The CDR3 runs 17 residues. V lost 2 bases, J lost 0 bases, and 17 bases lay in between. Germline V CDR1 and CDR2: LGHNT, FRNRAP. CDR3 DNA: TGTGCTAGTGGTTTGATAACGGGGATGGGGAGCTCCTACGAGCAGTACTTC. Protein sequence: CASGLITGMGSSYEQYF. Filled out from reference TRBV12-5 and TRBJ2-7, the complete variable domain reads DARVTQTPRHKVTEMGQEVTMRCQPILGHNTVFWYRQTMMQGLELLAYFRNRAPLDDSGMPKDRFSAEMPDATLATLKIQPSEPRDSAVYFCASGLITGMGSSYEQYFGPGTRLTVT.

This clone was seen just once. The chain recombines TRBV7-2 with TRBJ2-3; D is possibly TRBD2 (6 bases). The CDR3 is made up of 19 amino acids. Germline lookup yields CDR1 SGHTA and CDR2 FQGNSA. Trimming cost V 3 bases and J 1 base, with 23 bases left between them. This CDR3 reads CASSLRLGINIQGTDTQYF. In DNA, the CDR3 is TGTGCCAGCAGCTTGAGACTAGGGATAAACATACAAGGCACAGATACGCAGTATTTT.

This clone was recorded only once. This rearrangement joins TRBV2 to TRBJ1-2, with D perhaps TRBD1 (5 bases). V lost 3 bases, J lost 3 bases, and 8 bases lay in between. CDR3 size: 13 residues. The germline V gene encodes CDR1 SNHLY and CDR2 FYNNEI. CDR3 amino acids: CASSEGGDYGYTF. DNA for the CDR3: TGTGCCAGCAGTGAGGGGGGAGACTATGGCTACACCTTC.